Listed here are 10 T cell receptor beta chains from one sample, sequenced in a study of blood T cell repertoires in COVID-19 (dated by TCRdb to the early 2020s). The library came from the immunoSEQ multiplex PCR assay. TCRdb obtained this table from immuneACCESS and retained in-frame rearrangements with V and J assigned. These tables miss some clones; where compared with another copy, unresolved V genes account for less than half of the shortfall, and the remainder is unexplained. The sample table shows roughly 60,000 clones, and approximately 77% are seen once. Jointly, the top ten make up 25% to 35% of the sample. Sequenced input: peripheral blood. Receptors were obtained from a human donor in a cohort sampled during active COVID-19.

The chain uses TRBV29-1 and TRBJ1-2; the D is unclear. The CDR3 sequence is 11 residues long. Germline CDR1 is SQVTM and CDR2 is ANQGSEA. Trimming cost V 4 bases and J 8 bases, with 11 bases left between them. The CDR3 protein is CSVGQDRGYTF. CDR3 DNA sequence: TGCAGCGTTGGACAAGATCGCGGCTACACCTTC.

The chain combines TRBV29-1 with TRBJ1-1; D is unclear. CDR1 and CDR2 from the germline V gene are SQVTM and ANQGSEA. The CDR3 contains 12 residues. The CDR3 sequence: CRVGTGNTEAFF. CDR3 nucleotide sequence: TGCAGGGTGGGCACGGGGAACACTGAAGCTTTCTTT.

For the CDR3, the DNA is TGTGCCAGCTCACCACCCGACAGGGAGAACACTGAAGCTTTCTTT. Its translation is CASSPPDRENTEAFF. The genes are TRBV18 and TRBJ1-1, with 7 bases fitting TRBD1. The germline V gene has CDR1 KGHSH and CDR2 LQKENI. V lost 0 bases to trimming and J lost 1 base; unmatched junction nucleotides: 2. There are 15 residues in the CDR3.

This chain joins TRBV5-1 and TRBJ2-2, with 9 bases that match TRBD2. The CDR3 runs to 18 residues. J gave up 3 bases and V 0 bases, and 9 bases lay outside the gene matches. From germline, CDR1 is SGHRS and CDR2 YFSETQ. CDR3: CASSLESGGPLYTGELFF. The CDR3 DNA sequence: TGCGCCAGCAGCTTGGAAAGCGGGGGGCCTCTTTACACCGGGGAGCTGTTTTTT.

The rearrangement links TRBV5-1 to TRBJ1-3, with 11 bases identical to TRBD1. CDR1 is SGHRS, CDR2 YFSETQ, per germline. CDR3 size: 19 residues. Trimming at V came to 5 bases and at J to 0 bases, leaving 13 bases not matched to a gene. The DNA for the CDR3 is TGCGCCAGCAGTTCAGGCGGGACAGGGGGTGCGTTCTCTGGAAACACCATATATTTT. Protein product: CASSSGGTGGAFSGNTIYF.

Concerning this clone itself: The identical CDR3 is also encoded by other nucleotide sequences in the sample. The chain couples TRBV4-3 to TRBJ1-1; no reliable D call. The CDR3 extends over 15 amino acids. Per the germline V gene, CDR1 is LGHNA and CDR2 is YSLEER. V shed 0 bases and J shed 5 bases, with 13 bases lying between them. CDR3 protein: CASSQDPAGGTEAFF. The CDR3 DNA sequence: TGCGCCAGCAGCCAAGATCCCGCGGGTGGAACTGAAGCTTTCTTT.

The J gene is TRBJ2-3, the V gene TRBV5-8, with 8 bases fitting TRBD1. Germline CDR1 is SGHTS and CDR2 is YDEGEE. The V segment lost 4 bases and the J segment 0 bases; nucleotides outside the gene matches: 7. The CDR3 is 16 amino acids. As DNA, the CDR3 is TGTGCCAGCAGCCCTGGACAGGGCCTAAGCACAGATACGCAGTATTTT. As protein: CASSPGQGLSTDTQYF.

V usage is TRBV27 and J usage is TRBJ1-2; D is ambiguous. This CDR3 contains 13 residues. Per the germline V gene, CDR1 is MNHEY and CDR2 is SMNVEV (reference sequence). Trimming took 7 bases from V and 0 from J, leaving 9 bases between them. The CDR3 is CASKYSSNYGYTF. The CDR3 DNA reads TGTGCCAGCAAATACAGCTCTAACTATGGCTACACCTTC.

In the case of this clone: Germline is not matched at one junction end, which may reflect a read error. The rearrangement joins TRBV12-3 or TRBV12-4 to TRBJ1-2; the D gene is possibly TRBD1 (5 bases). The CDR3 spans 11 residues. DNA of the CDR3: TGTGCCAGCAGTCTCCGGGGGGGAGCCTCCTTC. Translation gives CASSLRGGASF.

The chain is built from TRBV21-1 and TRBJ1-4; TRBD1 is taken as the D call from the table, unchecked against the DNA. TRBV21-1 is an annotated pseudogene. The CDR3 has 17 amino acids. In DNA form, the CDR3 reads TGTGCCAGCGTTAAAAAAGGGACAGGGGAAGATAATGAAAAACTGTTTTTT. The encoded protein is CASVKKGTGEDNEKLFF.